Listed below are T cell receptor beta chains from one sample, sequenced in a study of T cells after yellow fever vaccination. In TCRdb, the 5' RACE reads were re-called with MiXCR into one record per CDR3 protein. Counted here are 450,000 to 600,000 distinct CDR3 sequences, about a sixth occurring once; the ten biggest clones make up approximately 15%. The sequenced sample was PBMCs, obtained about 5 days after the first yellow fever vaccination. All receptors come from a man younger than 30 who received the YFV17D yellow fever vaccine. CDR3s include the opening cysteine and the closing phenylalanine or tryptophan. A D gene is named only where the DNA matches it firmly. Not every row has a clone size; where given, it reads once, few, many or a size class.

v_call: TRBV7-6
clone_size: few
d_call: TRBD2
j_call: TRBJ2-3
cdr3_aa: CASSWGTSGGATDTQYF
cdr3_nt: TGTGCCAGCAGCTGGGGGACTAGCGGGGGGGCAACAGATACGCAGTATTTT

v_call: TRBV6-1
clone_size: few
d_call: NA
j_call: TRBJ1-2
cdr3_aa: CASSEYLNYGYTF
cdr3_nt: TGTGCCAGCAGTGAATACCTTAACTATGGCTACACCTTC

v_call: TRBV6-1
clone_size: few
d_call: NA
j_call: TRBJ1-5
cdr3_aa: CASIERGFNQPQHF
cdr3_nt: TGTGCCAGCATCGAAAGGGGATTCAATCAGCCCCAGCATTTT

v_call: TRBV7-2
clone_size: few
d_call: TRBD2
j_call: TRBJ2-3
cdr3_aa: CASSFLAGSTDTQYF
cdr3_nt: TGTGCCAGCAGCTTTCTAGCGGGTAGCACAGATACGCAGTATTTT

v_call: TRBV6-2/TRBV6-3
clone_size: few
d_call: NA
j_call: TRBJ1-2
cdr3_aa: CASSPTGPEYGYTF
cdr3_nt: TGTGCCAGCAGTCCCACAGGGCCGGAGTATGGCTACACCTTC

v_call: TRBV12-3/TRBV12-4
clone_size: many
d_call: NA
j_call: TRBJ1-3
cdr3_aa: CASSLWAGGNTIYF
cdr3_nt: TGTGCCAGCAGTTTATGGGCAGGGGGAAACACCATATATTTT

v_call: TRBV20-1
clone_size: few
d_call: NA
j_call: TRBJ1-4
cdr3_aa: CSAREGVEEKLFF
cdr3_nt: TGCAGTGCTAGAGAAGGGGTGGAGGAAAAACTGTTTTTT

v_call: TRBV27
clone_size: NA
d_call: NA
j_call: TRBJ2-7
cdr3_aa: CASSPGPIYEQYF
cdr3_nt: TGTGCCAGCTCCCCGGGACCCATCTACGAGCAGTACTTC

v_call: TRBV5-1
clone_size: NA
d_call: NA
j_call: TRBJ2-1
cdr3_aa: CASSLATRRGDEQFF
cdr3_nt: TGCGCCAGCAGCTTGGCCACGAGACGGGGCGATGAGCAGTTCTTC

v_call: TRBV12-3/TRBV12-4
clone_size: NA
d_call: TRBD1
j_call: TRBJ1-3
cdr3_aa: CASGQLRNTIYF
cdr3_nt: TGTGCCTCGGGACAGCTCCGAAACACCATATATTTT

v_call: TRBV29-1
clone_size: NA
d_call: TRBD1
j_call: TRBJ2-7
cdr3_aa: CSVCPRTGSTDEQYF
cdr3_nt: TGCAGCGTTTGCCCAAGGACAGGGAGTACCGACGAGCAGTACTTC

v_call: TRBV11-2
clone_size: NA
d_call: NA
j_call: TRBJ2-4
cdr3_aa: CASSQGEGQSTTRIQYF
cdr3_nt: TGTGCCAGCAGTCAGGGGGAGGGACAGTCTACGACTCGGATTCAGTACTTC

v_call: TRBV7-2
clone_size: few
d_call: NA
j_call: TRBJ2-1
cdr3_aa: CASSSGDRREQFF
cdr3_nt: TGTGCCAGCAGCTCAGGGGATAGGAGAGAGCAGTTCTTC

v_call: TRBV11-2
clone_size: few
d_call: TRBD2
j_call: TRBJ2-1
cdr3_aa: CASSLGAGGTYNEQFF
cdr3_nt: TGTGCCAGCAGCTTAGGGGCGGGGGGCACCTACAATGAGCAGTTCTTC

v_call: TRBV29-1
clone_size: few
d_call: NA
j_call: TRBJ2-1
cdr3_aa: CSVVGWGSYNEQFF
cdr3_nt: TGCAGCGTTGTGGGTTGGGGCTCCTACAATGAGCAGTTCTTC

v_call: TRBV3-1
clone_size: few
d_call: NA
j_call: TRBJ2-5
cdr3_aa: CASSQRGRETQYF
cdr3_nt: TGTGCCAGCAGCCAGCGGGGTCGGGAGACCCAGTACTTC

v_call: TRBV12-3/TRBV12-4
clone_size: many
d_call: TRBD1
j_call: TRBJ1-6
cdr3_aa: CASSLTTGGYNSPLHF
cdr3_nt: TGTGCCAGCAGTTTAACGACAGGGGGTTATAATTCACCCCTCCACTTT

v_call: TRBV13
clone_size: NA
d_call: TRBD2
j_call: TRBJ2-1
cdr3_aa: CASSLGLGGGNNEQFF
cdr3_nt: TGTGCCAGCAGCTTAGGCCTCGGGGGGGGCAACAATGAGCAGTTCTTC

v_call: TRBV20-1
clone_size: few
d_call: NA
j_call: TRBJ2-3
cdr3_aa: CSATGPRTDTQYF
cdr3_nt: TGCAGTGCTACCGGACCCCGCACAGATACGCAGTATTTT

v_call: TRBV4-1
clone_size: NA
d_call: NA
j_call: TRBJ1-4
cdr3_aa: CASSRRQPEELFF
cdr3_nt: TGCGCCAGCAGCCGTAGACAGCCGGAGGAACTGTTTTTT

v_call: TRBV20-1
clone_size: many
d_call: NA
j_call: TRBJ2-7
cdr3_aa: CSARDNRPYEQYF
cdr3_nt: TGCAGTGCTAGAGATAACAGACCCTACGAGCAGTACTTC

v_call: TRBV27
clone_size: NA
d_call: TRBD1
j_call: TRBJ1-6
cdr3_aa: CASTILRTGDGSYNSPLHF
cdr3_nt: TGTGCCAGCACCATTCTCAGGACAGGGGACGGCTCCTATAATTCACCCCTCCACTTT

v_call: TRBV7-2
clone_size: few
d_call: NA
j_call: TRBJ2-2
cdr3_aa: CASSVVGGYTGELFF
cdr3_nt: TGTGCCAGCAGCGTAGTGGGGGGATACACCGGGGAGCTGTTTTTT

v_call: TRBV6-2/TRBV6-3
clone_size: once
d_call: TRBD2
j_call: TRBJ2-5
cdr3_aa: CASSPHRTSGGTVQETQYF
cdr3_nt: TGTGCCAGCAGTCCCCACAGGACTAGCGGGGGGACCGTCCAAGAGACCCAGTACTTC

v_call: TRBV30
clone_size: few
d_call: NA
j_call: TRBJ2-1
cdr3_aa: CAWSTMPLNEQFF
cdr3_nt: TGTGCCTGGAGTACTATGCCTCTCAATGAGCAGTTCTTC

v_call: TRBV7-2
clone_size: NA
d_call: TRBD1
j_call: TRBJ2-1
cdr3_aa: CASSLAGGTGGINEQFF
cdr3_nt: TGTGCCAGCAGCTTAGCGGGGGGGACAGGGGGCATAAATGAGCAGTTCTTC

v_call: TRBV7-9
clone_size: NA
d_call: NA
j_call: TRBJ1-5
cdr3_aa: CASSFGGARSNQPQHF
cdr3_nt: TGTGCCAGCAGCTTCGGGGGGGCAAGAAGCAATCAGCCCCAGCATTTT

v_call: TRBV9
clone_size: NA
d_call: NA
j_call: TRBJ2-7
cdr3_aa: CASSPDWGRQYF
cdr3_nt: TGTGCCAGCAGCCCCGACTGGGGTCGGCAGTACTTC

v_call: TRBV19
clone_size: NA
d_call: TRBD2
j_call: TRBJ2-1
cdr3_aa: CASSAGLARNEQFF
cdr3_nt: TGTGCCAGTAGTGCCGGACTAGCGAGGAATGAGCAGTTCTTC

v_call: TRBV9
clone_size: NA
d_call: NA
j_call: TRBJ1-2
cdr3_aa: CASSVGKNNYGYTF
cdr3_nt: TGTGCCAGCAGCGTAGGAAAAAATAACTATGGCTACACCTTC

v_call: TRBV7-9
clone_size: few
d_call: NA
j_call: TRBJ1-5
cdr3_aa: CASTYLADQPQHF
cdr3_nt: TGTGCCAGCACCTACTTAGCCGATCAGCCCCAGCATTTT

v_call: TRBV15
clone_size: few
d_call: TRBD1
j_call: TRBJ2-3
cdr3_aa: CATSRDRDRGFDTQYF
cdr3_nt: TGTGCCACCAGCAGAGATCGGGACAGGGGGTTTGATACGCAGTATTTT

v_call: TRBV19
clone_size: NA
d_call: NA
j_call: TRBJ1-5
cdr3_aa: CASSSLQGYQPQHF
cdr3_nt: TGTGCCAGTAGTTCACTTCAGGGTTATCAGCCCCAGCATTTT

v_call: TRBV6-1
clone_size: few
d_call: NA
j_call: TRBJ1-6
cdr3_aa: CASIEEVSYNSPLHF
cdr3_nt: TGTGCCAGCATTGAGGAGGTTTCCTATAATTCACCCCTCCACTTT

v_call: TRBV9
clone_size: few
d_call: NA
j_call: TRBJ2-1
cdr3_aa: CASSAREYNEQFF
cdr3_nt: TGTGCCAGCAGCGCAAGGGAGTACAATGAGCAGTTCTTC

v_call: TRBV3-1
clone_size: few
d_call: TRBD1
j_call: TRBJ2-7
cdr3_aa: CASSPDRSRDEQYF
cdr3_nt: TGTGCCAGCAGCCCGGACAGGTCCCGGGACGAGCAGTACTTC

v_call: TRBV6-2/TRBV6-3
clone_size: few
d_call: TRBD1
j_call: TRBJ2-5
cdr3_aa: CASSYSRTGGRSQYF
cdr3_nt: TGTGCCAGCAGTTACTCAAGGACAGGGGGGAGATCCCAGTACTTC

v_call: TRBV6-5
clone_size: NA
d_call: NA
j_call: TRBJ2-3
cdr3_aa: CASSYSPGSTSTDTQYF
cdr3_nt: TGTGCCAGCAGTTACTCGCCAGGGTCTACAAGCACAGATACGCAGTATTTT

v_call: TRBV4-2
clone_size: few
d_call: TRBD1
j_call: TRBJ1-1
cdr3_aa: CASSQEMQGRGPTEAFF
cdr3_nt: TGTGCCAGCAGCCAAGAAATGCAGGGCAGGGGGCCGACTGAAGCTTTCTTT

v_call: TRBV18
clone_size: NA
d_call: TRBD1
j_call: TRBJ1-1
cdr3_aa: CASSPKTGGDTEAFF
cdr3_nt: TGTGCCAGCTCACCAAAGACAGGGGGGGACACTGAAGCTTTCTTT

v_call: TRBV27
clone_size: few
d_call: TRBD2
j_call: TRBJ2-1
cdr3_aa: CASSELAGTYNEQFF
cdr3_nt: TGTGCCAGCAGTGAGCTAGCGGGGACCTACAATGAGCAGTTCTTC

v_call: TRBV18
clone_size: NA
d_call: NA
j_call: TRBJ1-1
cdr3_aa: CASSPPAGDGTEAFF
cdr3_nt: TGTGCCAGCTCACCACCGGCAGGGGATGGCACTGAAGCTTTCTTT

v_call: TRBV7-9
clone_size: few
d_call: TRBD1
j_call: TRBJ1-1
cdr3_aa: CASSLGVTGDEAFF
cdr3_nt: TGTGCCAGCAGCCTTGGGGTAACAGGGGATGAAGCTTTCTTT

v_call: TRBV29-1
clone_size: few
d_call: NA
j_call: TRBJ2-7
cdr3_aa: CSLVGYEQYF
cdr3_nt: TGCAGCCTTGTGGGCTACGAGCAGTACTTC

v_call: TRBV28
clone_size: NA
d_call: NA
j_call: TRBJ2-1
cdr3_aa: CASSSDTNEQFF
cdr3_nt: TGTGCCAGCAGTTCGGACACGAATGAGCAGTTCTTC

v_call: TRBV28
clone_size: few
d_call: TRBD2
j_call: TRBJ2-3
cdr3_aa: CASTPRAETSGTQYF
cdr3_nt: TGTGCCAGCACCCCCCGCGCTGAGACTAGCGGGACGCAGTATTTT

v_call: TRBV20-1
clone_size: few
d_call: NA
j_call: TRBJ2-4
cdr3_aa: CSARGGFGAKNIQYF
cdr3_nt: TGCAGTGCTAGAGGAGGGTTCGGAGCCAAAAACATTCAGTACTTC

v_call: TRBV5-1
clone_size: NA
d_call: TRBD1
j_call: TRBJ2-7
cdr3_aa: CASSLQGVQIYEQYF
cdr3_nt: TGCGCCAGCAGCCTACAGGGGGTACAAATTTACGAGCAGTACTTC

v_call: TRBV18
clone_size: few
d_call: NA
j_call: TRBJ2-7
cdr3_aa: CASSELQGVYEQYF
cdr3_nt: TGTGCCAGCTCCGAGCTCCAAGGGGTGTACGAGCAGTACTTC

v_call: TRBV6-2/TRBV6-3
clone_size: NA
d_call: NA
j_call: TRBJ2-2
cdr3_aa: CASSHPGTGELFF
cdr3_nt: TGTGCCAGCAGCCACCCCGGTACCGGGGAGCTGTTTTTT

v_call: TRBV29-1
clone_size: few
d_call: NA
j_call: TRBJ1-2
cdr3_aa: CSVDSLGGYTF
cdr3_nt: TGCAGCGTTGATAGTCTGGGTGGCTACACCTTC

v_call: TRBV24-1
clone_size: few
d_call: NA
j_call: TRBJ2-3
cdr3_aa: CATSATTDTQYF
cdr3_nt: TGTGCCACCAGTGCGACCACAGATACGCAGTATTTT

v_call: TRBV5-1
clone_size: NA
d_call: NA
j_call: TRBJ2-6
cdr3_aa: CASYPTGANVLTF
cdr3_nt: TGCGCCAGCTACCCTACTGGGGCCAACGTCCTGACTTTC

v_call: TRBV12-3/TRBV12-4
clone_size: many
d_call: NA
j_call: TRBJ1-5
cdr3_aa: CASSRVWQPQHF
cdr3_nt: TGTGCCAGCAGTCGGGTTTGGCAGCCCCAGCATTTT

v_call: TRBV5-1
clone_size: few
d_call: NA
j_call: TRBJ2-5
cdr3_aa: CASSLAPGGVKTQYF
cdr3_nt: TGCGCCAGCAGCTTGGCCCCAGGCGGGGTAAAGACCCAGTACTTC

v_call: TRBV7-8
clone_size: NA
d_call: TRBD1
j_call: TRBJ2-1
cdr3_aa: CASSLYWDSYNEQFF
cdr3_nt: TGTGCCAGCAGCTTATACTGGGACAGCTACAATGAGCAGTTCTTC

v_call: TRBV9
clone_size: NA
d_call: NA
j_call: TRBJ1-1
cdr3_aa: CASSVADGSGAFF
cdr3_nt: TGTGCCAGCAGCGTCGCGGACGGAAGCGGAGCTTTCTTT

v_call: TRBV6-5
clone_size: few
d_call: NA
j_call: TRBJ2-5
cdr3_aa: CASSHGSPPDETQYF
cdr3_nt: TGTGCCAGCAGTCACGGGAGTCCGCCAGACGAGACCCAGTACTTC

v_call: TRBV10-3
clone_size: few
d_call: NA
j_call: TRBJ1-2
cdr3_aa: CATGGQVYDYGYTF
cdr3_nt: TGTGCCACCGGGGGGCAAGTATATGACTATGGCTACACCTTC

v_call: TRBV5-6
clone_size: many
d_call: NA
j_call: TRBJ2-7
cdr3_aa: CASSLWGAIYEQYF
cdr3_nt: TGTGCCAGCAGCTTGTGGGGGGCCATCTACGAGCAGTACTTC